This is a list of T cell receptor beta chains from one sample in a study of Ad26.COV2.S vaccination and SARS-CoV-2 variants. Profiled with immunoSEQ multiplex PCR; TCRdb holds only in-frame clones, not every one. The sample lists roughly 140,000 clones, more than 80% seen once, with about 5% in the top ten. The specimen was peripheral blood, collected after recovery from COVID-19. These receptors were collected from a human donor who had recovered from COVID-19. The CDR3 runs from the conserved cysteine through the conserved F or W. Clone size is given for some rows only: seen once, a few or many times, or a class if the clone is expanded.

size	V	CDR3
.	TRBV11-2	CASSLGSGTGGPLPQHF
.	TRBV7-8	CASSLVAGGGQETQYF
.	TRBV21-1	CASSLSSLSNHQPQHF
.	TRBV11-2	CASSARGIKEGELFF
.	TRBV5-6	CASSLRASTGELFF
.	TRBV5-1	CASRLPGQTNYGYTF
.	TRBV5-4	CASSFKNEKLFF
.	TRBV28	CASHRQLNQPQHF
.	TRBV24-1	CATTASIGSTDTQYF
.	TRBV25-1	CASSEGSLNTEAFF
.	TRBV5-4	CASSPGATDTQYF
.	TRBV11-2	CASSIHAYLNTEAFF
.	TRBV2	CASTPGMGEQPQHF
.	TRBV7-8	CASSPGRPGETQYF
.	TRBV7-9	CASSFGTGTLPYTF
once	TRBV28	CASSLEEDYGYTF
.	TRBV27	CASSTLAGGPPGELFF
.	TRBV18	CASSPFVGGDNNEQFF
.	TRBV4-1	CASTTPGQSTNSPLHF
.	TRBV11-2	CASSLRRDTATDTQYF
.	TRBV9	CASSPSVGGTQRHEQYF
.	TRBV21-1	CASSRREPYEQYF
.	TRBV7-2	CASSSPLTGTSSLYEQYF
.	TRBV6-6	CASGTGIQPQHF
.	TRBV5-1	CASTPTSANTGELFF
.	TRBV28	CAIRGQGFSYEQYF